This T cell receptor beta chain is drawn from a study of breast tumors, draining lymph nodes, adjacent tissues. This clonotype was seen repeatedly, ten times or more. Its matching antigen is unknown. CDR3 length equals 16 residues. After removal of 4 bases from V and 8 bases from J, the junction contained 14 bases not matched to a gene. Germline CDR1 SEHNR, CDR2 FQNEAQ (reference sequence). Samples came from axillary lymph nodes draining the breast cancer. Study-wide results and limits: The lymph node origin of tumor T cells was framed as consistent with a hypothesis, not demonstrated. Compared with lymph nodes, tumors were less diverse; compared with nontumor tissue, more. The data were judged consistent with most tumor T cells coming from lymph node and expanding in tumor. Compared with basal-like, luminal-like tumors shared significantly more repertoire with nontumor tissue.

TCRdb itself ran the multiplex PCR reads through MiXCR, one entry per CDR3 protein. Of 150,000 to 250,000 distinct CDR3 sequences listed, 31% are singletons. Source material: axillary lymph node tissue. This sequence was found in a female donor with breast cancer. Some clones in this sample may be carry-over from other donors' samples. The gene calls are TRBV7-9 and TRBJ1-2; 9 bases are shared with TRBD1. The CDR3 nucleotides read TGTGCCAGCAGCTCAACCGTAGGGGACAGGGTAGCGGGCTACACCTTC. This sequence encodes CASSSTVGDRVAGYTF.